These 4 T cell receptor beta chains were all obtained from the same sample, sequenced in a study of T-cell memory formation after mild COVID-19. A single record per CDR3 protein comes from TCRdb applying MiXCR to the 5' RACE reads. The sample contains some 68,000 distinct CDR3 sequences, around 17% of which appear only once. Sequences were obtained from PBMCs or a T cell subset sorted from them (not recorded which). The receptor set was obtained from an adult woman who had mild COVID-19 (a few samples of this study predate the infection). Cell type and time point are not known.

CDR3 DNA: TGTGCCAGCAGTGATGGCAGCGGGGACACTGAAGCTTTCTTT. It codes for CASSDGSGDTEAFF. J is TRBJ1-1 and V is TRBV6-1; D not certain. Germline V CDR1 and CDR2: MNHNS, SASEGT. The V and J ends lost 3 bases and 3 bases respectively, with 11 bases between them. The CDR3 totals 14 residues.

This clonotype has a handful of counts. The gene calls are TRBV7-9 and TRBJ2-7; D gene unclear. CDR1 SEHNR and CDR2 FQNEAQ come from the germline V gene (reference sequence). This CDR3 spans 15 amino acids. The V gene lost 2 bases and the J gene lost 6 bases, with 17 bases spanning the gap. CDR3 sequence: CASSLPGQPFGEQYF. Here the CDR3 DNA reads TGTGCCAGCAGCTTACCGGGTCAACCCTTTGGCGAGCAGTACTTC.

This clonotype occurred a few times. The chain employs TRBV12-3 or TRBV12-4 and TRBJ2-7; 14 bases are a match to TRBD2. V was pared by 4 bases and J by 6 bases, with 2 bases of the junction left unmatched. This CDR3 has 14 residues. This CDR3 is CASSSGLAGGEQYF. The CDR3 region has the DNA TGTGCCAGCAGTTCTGGACTAGCGGGAGGCGAGCAGTACTTC.

This clonotype was detected ten times or more. V and J are TRBV7-8 and TRBJ2-1; perhaps TRBD2 as D (6 bases). Germline V gene lookup returns CDR1 SGHVS and CDR2 FQNEAQ. The CDR3 runs 14 residues. The V end was cut by 5 bases, the J end by 4 bases, with 12 bases between. The CDR3 coding sequence is TGTGCCAGCAGCCCACGGGAGCCATACAATGAGCAGTTCTTC. Translating it yields CASSPREPYNEQFF.